This T cell receptor (beta chain) was obtained from a study of Graves' ophthalmopathy and Graves' hyperthyroidism. Germline lookup yields CDR1 SQVTM and CDR2 ANQGSEA. The CDR3 runs to 13 residues. Trimming took 5 bases from V and 1 from J, leaving 11 bases between them. The study amplified TCR beta CDR3 regions using RNA transcripts. The first-round RT-PCR employed HTBI primers together with the Qiagen OneStep RT-PCR kit. A multiplex PCR was then performed as the second round. Each CDR3 protein gets one entry after TCRdb re-called the multiplex PCR reads with MiXCR. This sample has a few hundred thousand distinct CDR3 sequences, with roughly 15% found just once. Many counts were recorded for this clonotype.

The source is an adult woman with stable Graves' hyperthyroidism. Sequencing was performed on peripheral blood. The chain recombines TRBV29-1 with TRBJ1-1; no clear D. Here the CDR3 DNA reads TGCAGCGTTAGTAGCGGATCGAACACTGAAGCTTTCTTT. Amino acid sequence: CSVSSGSNTEAFF.